The present T cell receptor (beta chain) was sequenced within a study of Ad26.COV2.S vaccination and SARS-CoV-2 variants. Profiled with immunoSEQ multiplex PCR; TCRdb holds only in-frame clones, not every one. The repertoire holds 300,000 to 350,000 clones, with roughly 90% as singletons. Treatment denoted: around 19 received Ad26.COV2.S at low or high dose, single or two shots; about 5 received placebo; per-sample allocation not given. Sampling happened 63 days after the first vaccine or placebo injection. An adult aged 18-55 years in Boston served as the donor. Points on this clone: The antigen remains unidentified.

Study-wide points: Total T cell responses, in the TCR breadth and depth analyses, may have been underestimated.

Per germline, CDR1 KGHSH and CDR2 LQKENI. The CDR3 is made up of 15 amino acids. Trimming stripped 2 bases from V and 7 bases from J, with 17 bases between. Sequenced here: peripheral blood, sampled in a trial of Ad26.COV2.S vaccine versus placebo. This clonotype originated in a person between 18 and 60 years old who received the Ad26.COV2.S COVID-19 vaccine or a placebo. The chain is built from TRBV18 and TRBJ2-5, with D possibly matching TRBD2 (5 bases). The CDR3 protein is CASSPISPFGGTQYF. Here the CDR3 DNA reads TGTGCCAGCTCACCAATATCCCCTTTTGGAGGGACCCAGTACTTC.